Listed here are 28 T cell receptor beta chains from one sample, sequenced in a study of early T cells in non-severe SARS-CoV-2 infection. TCRdb used MiXCR to reprocess the 5' RACE reads, holding one entry per CDR3 protein. The sample holds fewer than 30,000 distinct CDR3 sequences; approximately 5.3% are singletons and the top ten take 4% to 5.5%. Sequenced sample: whole blood. These receptors came from an adult who was a healthcare worker with PCR-confirmed SARS-CoV-2 infection or an uninfected control (not recorded which).

This clonotype was seen ten or more times. One end of the junction varies from germline; a read error may be responsible. The chain combines TRBV27 with TRBJ1-4; D might be TRBD1 (6 bases). Germline loops: CDR1 MNHEY, CDR2 SMNVEV (reference sequence). The length of the CDR3 is 11 residues. The chain's CDR3 is CASSSGRDKIF. In DNA form, the CDR3 reads TGTGCCAGCAGTTCTGGCAGGGACAAGATTTTT.

This clonotype was detected ten times or more. The genes are TRBV20-1 and TRBJ1-1, with D possibly being TRBD1 (6 bases). This CDR3 has 15 residues. The V gene lost 0 bases and the J gene lost 0 bases, with 11 bases spanning the gap. In germline, CDR1 is DFQATT, CDR2 SNEGSKA (reference sequence). The CDR3 bases are TGCAGTGCTAGAGATGAGCAGGGGATGAACACTGAAGCTTTCTTT. Amino acids: CSARDEQGMNTEAFF.

The table lists this clonotype with many counts. The chain links TRBV28 to TRBJ1-1; possible D gene TRBD1, 6 bases. The CDR3 is 15 residues long. The germline V and J ends were trimmed by 6 bases and 4 bases, with 18 bases remaining between them. The germline CDR1 and CDR2 sequences are MDHEN and SYDVKM. The CDR3 sequence is CASRIHREWGTEAFF. Written as DNA, the CDR3 is TGTGCCAGCAGGATTCACAGGGAATGGGGCACTGAAGCTTTCTTT.

This clonotype was recorded at least ten times. The V call is TRBV20-1, the J call TRBJ2-7, with 7 bases matching TRBD2. Losses at the gene ends were 4 bases for V and 3 bases for J; bases not matched to a gene: 15. Germline CDR1 and CDR2: DFQATT and SNEGSKA (reference sequence). The CDR3 totals 16 residues. The CDR3 region is CSANRDYRVLDYEQYF. Here the CDR3 DNA reads TGCAGTGCTAACCGGGACTACCGGGTGTTGGACTACGAGCAGTACTTC.

This clonotype occurred many times. The genes are TRBV10-3 and TRBJ2-7; D may correspond to TRBD1 or TRBD2 (5 bases each). CDR1 is ENHRY and CDR2 is SYGVKD in the germline V gene. V lost 4 bases and J 3 bases, leaving 10 bases between the germline ends. This CDR3 has 13 residues. The CDR3 protein is CAISVGEFYEQYF. In nucleotides, the CDR3 is TGTGCCATCAGTGTGGGGGAATTCTACGAGCAGTACTTC.

In this sample, this clonotype turned up a few times. The J gene is TRBJ2-7, the V gene TRBV12-3 or TRBV12-4, with TRBD1 as a possible D gene (5 bases). The CDR3 has 12 amino acids. V lost 1 base, J lost 4 bases, and 5 bases lay in between. Here the CDR3 DNA reads TGTGCCAGCAGTTTAGGACAGTACGAGCAGTACTTC. Its translation: CASSLGQYEQYF.

This clonotype was recorded at least ten times. The rearrangement links TRBV28 to TRBJ1-5, with 10 nucleotides matching TRBD1. Trimming took 5 bases from V and 7 from J; bases not matched to a gene: 8. This CDR3 is built from 15 residues. Germline CDR1 and CDR2: MDHEN and SYDVKM. CDR3 coding DNA: TGTGCCAGCAGTCCCCGGGACAGGGGTTGGCAGCCCCAGCATTTT. Protein product: CASSPRDRGWQPQHF.

This clonotype appeared a few times. The chain is built from TRBV19 and TRBJ2-2; D perhaps matches TRBD2 (6 bases). The length of the CDR3 is 14 residues. Germline values: CDR1 LNHDA, CDR2 SQIVND (reference sequence). With 1 base removed from V and 13 bases from J, the gap between germline ends came to 16 bases. CDR3 region: CASSIGTGEVRLFF. Written as DNA, the CDR3 is TGTGCCAGTAGTATAGGAACGGGGGAGGTCCGGCTGTTTTTT.

This clonotype was detected many times. The rearrangement uses TRBV9 and TRBJ2-7; D is possibly TRBD1 (5 bases). From germline, CDR1 is SGDLS and CDR2 YYNGEE. The CDR3 has 15 amino acids. With 0 bases removed from V and 2 bases from J, the gap between germline ends came to 12 bases. CDR3 sequence reads: CASSVGQLGTYEQYF. DNA for the CDR3: TGTGCCAGCAGCGTAGGACAGTTAGGTACCTACGAGCAGTACTTC.

This clonotype was recorded at least ten times. This chain uses TRBV6-5 with TRBJ1-2, with 11 bases that match TRBD1. Germline CDR1 is MNHEY and CDR2 is SVGAGI. The V and J ends lost 2 bases and 3 bases, in that order; junction bases with no gene match: 2. This CDR3 comprises 15 residues. This CDR3 reads CASSYGQGADYGYTF. CDR3 bases: TGTGCCAGCAGTTACGGACAGGGGGCGGACTATGGCTACACCTTC.

This clonotype has ten or more counts. CDR3 in amino acids: CASSLSGGVVTEAFF. The CDR3 nucleotides are TGTGCCAGCAGTTTATCGGGGGGCGTAGTTACTGAAGCTTTCTTT. The chain recombines TRBV28 with TRBJ1-1, with D tentatively TRBD1 (6 bases). The V gene's germline CDR1 is MDHEN and CDR2 SYDVKM. The length of the CDR3 is 15 residues. Trimming pared 1 base from V and 5 bases from J, leaving 14 bases between.

This clonotype has at least ten counts. This CDR3 is CASSPFPGELFF. The CDR3 DNA reads as TGTGCCAGCAGCCCCTTCCCCGGGGAGCTGTTTTTT. V is TRBV14 and J is TRBJ2-2; D uncertain. In germline, CDR1 is SGHDN, CDR2 FVKESK. The CDR3 consists of 12 residues. V lost 4 bases, J lost 6 bases, and 6 bases lay in between. Drawing the rest from reference TRBV14 and TRBJ2-2, the complete variable domain is EAGVTQFPSHSVIEKGQTVTLRCDPISGHDNLYWYRRVMGKEIKFLLHFVKESKQDESGMPNNRFLAERTGGTYSTLKVQPAELEDSGVYFCASSPFPGELFFGEGSRLTVL.

This clonotype has ten or more counts. The chain combines TRBV4-1 with TRBJ1-1, with D hard to call. Germline V gene data show CDR1 as MGHRA and CDR2 as YSYEKL. Trimming cost V 3 bases and J 2 bases, with 4 bases left between them. The CDR3 extends over 12 amino acids. The CDR3 spells CASSHPNTEAFF. CDR3 sequence (DNA): TGCGCCAGCAGCCATCCCAACACTGAAGCTTTCTTT.

There are many counts of this clonotype. The chain joins TRBV10-3 to TRBJ2-7; 7 positions match TRBD1. Germline values: CDR1 ENHRY, CDR2 SYGVKD. This CDR3 has 13 residues. V gave up 10 bases and J gave up 0 bases; unmatched junction bases: 6. The CDR3 DNA is TGTGCCACCACAGGGGAGTACTCCTACGAGCAGTACTTC. Translated: CATTGEYSYEQYF.

This clonotype has a count of ten or more. This sequence joins TRBV5-1 and TRBJ2-5; either TRBD1 or TRBD2 may supply D (5 bases each). Germline values: CDR1 SGHRS, CDR2 YFSETQ. There are 15 residues in the CDR3. Deletions cut 4 bases from V and 5 bases from J, with 18 bases between. CDR3 DNA sequence: TGCGCCAGCAGCCAAAACCAACTTGGGGGTGAGACCCAGTACTTC. Its protein is CASSQNQLGGETQYF.

A few counts support this clonotype. The chain joins TRBV19 to TRBJ1-5; no clear D gene. The CDR3 spans 15 residues. CDR1 and CDR2 from the germline V gene are LNHDA and SQIVND (reference sequence). V lost 7 bases, J lost 1 base, and 14 bases lay in between. In DNA form, the CDR3 reads TGTGCCAGTACCTCAGGACCAGGCAGCAATCAGCCCCAGCATTTT. Translating gives CASTSGPGSNQPQHF.

CDR3 sequence (DNA): TGTGCCACCCAAGACTTGATGAACACTGAAGCTTTCTTT. Encoded protein: CATQDLMNTEAFF. V and J are TRBV10-3 and TRBJ1-1; no clear D gene. The ends were cut back, 10 bases at V and 0 bases at J, with 12 bases in the middle. The CDR3 is made up of 13 amino acids. CDR1 is ENHRY and CDR2 is SYGVKD in the germline V gene.

V and J are TRBV7-2 and TRBJ1-1; D is unclear. The V end was cut by 3 bases, the J end by 5 bases, with 7 bases between. Germline V gene data show CDR1 as SGHTA and CDR2 as FQGNSA. This CDR3 comprises 12 residues. In nucleotides, the CDR3 is TGTGCCAGCAGCTTCCTTAAGACTGAAGCTTTCTTT. It codes for CASSFLKTEAFF.

This chain uses TRBV29-1 with TRBJ2-5; D is unclear. Germline lookup yields CDR1 SQVTM and CDR2 ANQGSEA. Trimming pared 4 bases from V and 10 bases from J, leaving 10 bases between. The CDR3 loop spans 10 amino acids. This CDR3 is CSVVLVGQYF. The CDR3 DNA follows: TGCAGCGTTGTCCTTGTAGGCCAGTACTTC.

This clonotype has a count of ten or more. This chain joins TRBV5-1 and TRBJ2-7; the match to TRBD1 covers 8 bases. CDR1 and CDR2 from the germline V gene are SGHRS and YFSETQ. V shed 4 bases and J 2 bases; nucleotides not matched to a gene: 8. The CDR3 spans 15 residues. CDR3 DNA sequence: TGCGCCAGCAGCGGAAAACAGGGGGGAACCTACGAGCAGTACTTC. Residues: CASSGKQGGTYEQYF.

This clonotype was recorded at least ten times. The rearrangement links TRBV5-1 to TRBJ2-7; TRBD2 agrees at 8 bases. Unmatched junction bases numbered 3, after V lost 4 bases and J lost 0 bases. This CDR3 region has 14 residues. In germline, CDR1 is SGHRS, CDR2 YFSETQ. The CDR3, as DNA: TGCGCCAGCAGCCCTACTAGCGGCTCCTACGAGCAGTACTTC. Protein product: CASSPTSGSYEQYF. The variable domain in full, completed from reference TRBV5-1 and TRBJ2-7, reads KAGVTQTPRYLIKTRGQQVTLSCSPISGHRSVSWYQQTPGQGLQFLFEYFSETQRNKGNFPGRFSGRQFSNSRSEMNVSTLELGDSALYLCASSPTSGSYEQYFGPGTRLTVT.

This clonotype was picked up many times. This chain joins TRBV20-1 and TRBJ2-4; D is unclear. The CDR3 loop spans 11 amino acids. Germline V lookup: CDR1 DFQATT, CDR2 SNEGSKA (reference sequence). Trimming left V 3 bases short and J 5 bases short, with 5 bases between. The CDR3 loop is CSASEENIQYF. CDR3 DNA sequence: TGCAGTGCTAGCGAGGAAAACATTCAGTACTTC.

This chain joins TRBV5-1 and TRBJ1-1; the D gene is possibly TRBD1 (5 bases). The ends were cut back, 2 bases at V and 1 base at J, with 6 bases in the middle. The CDR3 sequence is 13 residues long. The germline V gene encodes CDR1 SGHRS and CDR2 YFSETQ. CDR3 sequence: CASSLQENTEAFF. DNA for the CDR3: TGCGCCAGCAGCTTACAGGAGAACACTGAAGCTTTCTTT.

V is TRBV6-1 and J is TRBJ2-1; TRBD2 matches 7 bases. The V gene's germline CDR1 is MNHNS and CDR2 SASEGT. This CDR3 comprises 14 residues. J lost 6 bases, V lost 4 bases, and 6 bases had no gene match. The CDR3: CASSGRDYLNEQFF. The CDR3 DNA is TGTGCCAGCAGTGGAAGGGACTACCTCAATGAGCAGTTCTTC.

This clonotype was recorded many times. This sequence joins TRBV19 and TRBJ2-7; 7 bases are shared with TRBD1. The CDR3 is made up of 17 amino acids. The V gene end was trimmed by 4 bases and the J gene end by 4 bases; junction bases not matched to a gene: 16. Germline lookup yields CDR1 LNHDA and CDR2 SQIVND (reference sequence). The CDR3 sequence: CASSRRTADRDSYEQYF. DNA for the CDR3: TGTGCCAGTAGTAGGCGAACAGCAGACAGGGATTCTTACGAGCAGTACTTC.

In its sample, this clonotype was seen many times. The DNA for the CDR3 is TGTGCCAGCAGCTTAATAGCGGGAGACAAGTACGAGCAGTACTTC. Translation gives CASSLIAGDKYEQYF. The chain links TRBV7-6 to TRBJ2-7; 9 nucleotides agree with TRBD2. The CDR3 has 15 amino acids. Per germline, CDR1 SGHVS and CDR2 FNYEAQ. With V trimmed by 2 bases and J by 4 bases, 6 bases remained unmatched.

Ten or more counts support this clonotype. In nucleotides, the CDR3 is TGTGCCAGCAGCTTGGTTTGGGACAACCAAGAGACCCAGTACTTC. This sequence encodes CASSLVWDNQETQYF. The chain uses TRBV5-5 and TRBJ2-5, with D possibly being TRBD1 (6 bases). The CDR3 has 15 amino acids. Germline V gives CDR1 SGHKS, CDR2 YYEKEE (reference sequence). V lost 0 bases and J lost 0, with 9 bases in between.

This clonotype was observed at least ten times. The chain employs TRBV12-3 or TRBV12-4 and TRBJ1-3; 7 nucleotides match TRBD1. V lost 5 bases to trimming and J lost 1 base; unmatched junction nucleotides: 5. The CDR3 sequence is 15 residues long. This CDR3 reads CASSGQESSGNTIYF. The DNA of the CDR3 is TGTGCCAGCAGTGGACAGGAAAGTTCTGGAAACACCATATATTTT.